This TCR beta chain emerged from a study of cytomegalovirus exposure and HLA in healthy donors. Use of 60 Vbeta and 13 Jbeta primers characterized the PCR. Profiled with immunoSEQ multiplex PCR; TCRdb holds only in-frame clones, not every one. Of a few hundred thousand clones detected, approximately 70% appear once; the ten largest clones hold under 3%. In germline, CDR1 is SGHRS, CDR2 YFSETQ. J was trimmed by 0 bases and V by 3 bases; bases with no gene match: 4. The CDR3 is made up of 16 amino acids. The study's findings and limits: Most TCR sequences showed up rarely, but some public TCRs showed up in many donors. One variant, a missense change in DCLRE1C, was linked in a later analysis to TCR beta V- and J-gene trimming.

This clone was seen only a few times. Its target is unknown. V gene TRBV5-1 combines with J gene TRBJ1-3; 9 nucleotides line up with TRBD1. This receptor was obtained from a female donor in good health and CMV-seronegative. Sequenced input: PBMCs. The CDR3 nucleotides are TGCGCCAGCAGCTCCGGGACAGGGATCTCTGGAAACACCATATATTTT. This gives the protein CASSSGTGISGNTIYF.